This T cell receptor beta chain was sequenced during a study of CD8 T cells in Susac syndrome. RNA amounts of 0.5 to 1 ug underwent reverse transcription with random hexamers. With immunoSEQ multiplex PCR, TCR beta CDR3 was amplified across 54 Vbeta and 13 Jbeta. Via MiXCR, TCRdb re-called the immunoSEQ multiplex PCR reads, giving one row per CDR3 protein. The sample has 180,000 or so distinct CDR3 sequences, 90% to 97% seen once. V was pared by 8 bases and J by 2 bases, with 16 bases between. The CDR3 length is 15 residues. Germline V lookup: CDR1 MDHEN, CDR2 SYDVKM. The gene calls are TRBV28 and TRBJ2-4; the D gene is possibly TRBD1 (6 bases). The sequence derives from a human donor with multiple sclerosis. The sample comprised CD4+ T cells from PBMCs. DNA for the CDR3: TGTGCCAGCCTCGCCCGGACAGACTCCAAAAACATTCAGTACTTC. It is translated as CASLARTDSKNIQYF.